This TCR beta chain was recorded in a study of T-cell memory formation after mild COVID-19. Background on the study: Among the donors, TCR clusters were largely specific to each donor.

TCRdb re-called the 5' RACE reads through MiXCR, storing one row per CDR3 protein. The sample contains roughly 220,000 distinct CDR3 sequences, around 9.1% of which appear only once. Of note for this clonotype: No antigen is known for it.

The CDR3 runs 14 residues. V was pared by 2 bases and J by 3 bases, with 10 bases between. The germline CDR1 and CDR2 sequences are MNHEY and SVGAGI. Findings of the study overall: A second wave expanding day 15 to 37 was CD4+-biased; contracting clones were balanced. Pre-infection memory held some responding clones, suggesting pre-existing cross-reactive T cells responded. SARS-CoV-2 specificity of second-wave clones peaking day 37 was unconfirmed.

The sample taken for sequencing was PBMCs or a T cell subset sorted from them (not recorded which). V and J are TRBV6-5 and TRBJ2-5; maybe TRBD2 (6 bases). The sequence came from a man aged 18 to 29 who had mild COVID-19 (a few samples of this study predate the infection). Cell type and time point are not known. CDR3 sequence (DNA): TGTGCCAGCAGTTACGTGTCGGGGGAAGAGACCCAGTACTTC. Protein: CASSYVSGEETQYF.